The entry below gives a single TCR beta chain sequence along with its context. As yet, its antigen is unknown. The data were obtained in a study of cytomegalovirus exposure and HLA in healthy donors. Findings and limits, study-wide: Solely CMV serostatus was available to characterize immune exposure. In a later analysis, DRB1 alleles had the most associated TCRs; HLA-C alleles the fewest.

This CDR3 region has 14 residues. Trimming stripped 3 bases from V and 10 bases from J, with 18 bases between. Germline values: CDR1 SGDLS, CDR2 YYNGEE. The study ran its PCR with 60 Vbeta and 13 Jbeta primers. Authors' methods: About 11 million of about 80 million unique TCR beta chains were shared, per a later count. The data were produced by immunoSEQ multiplex PCR, yet TCRdb's version contains in-frame clones alone and is incomplete. V and J calls and clone size are those listed in that table; D and trimming were worked out from the DNA. The sample records 50,000 to 60,000 clones, roughly 76% being singletons.

The TCR comes from a woman aged 40 to 50 in good health and CMV-seropositive. Input material: PBMCs. This chain joins TRBV9 and TRBJ2-3, with D possibly matching TRBD1 (6 bases). The CDR3 reads CASSGRDRLSAQYF. CDR3 in DNA: TGTGCCAGCAGCGGTAGAGACAGGTTATCGGCGCAGTATTTT.